Here is one T cell receptor beta chain with its context. The sample belongs to a study of blood T cell repertoires in COVID-19. Individuals drawn from 24 US areas were roughly 18 to 95 years old. Self-reported history from a screening survey and questionnaire set each donor's cohort. Two negative PCRs, clearance, or symptom resolution were required of recovered Cohort 3 donors. In the original analysis: Amplified reference gene primers provided the basis for estimating nucleated cell counts. The assay was immunoSEQ multiplex PCR, and TCRdb's table has in-frame clones only and misses some. V and J calls and clone size follow that table, whereas D and trimming were derived from the DNA. The top ten hold approximately 0.65% of the sample, which has 400,000 to 450,000 clones, roughly 87% seen once. CDR3 length equals 18 residues. Between the trimmed V and J ends, which lost 1 base and 0 bases, there was a span of 16 bases. Germline loops: CDR1 SGHTA, CDR2 FQGNSA.

The material sequenced was PBMCs or T cells enriched from blood (not recorded which). The receptor comes from a man aged 18 to 29 who had recovered from COVID-19. The rearrangement links TRBV7-2 to TRBJ1-3; D unresolved. DNA for the CDR3: TGTGCCAGCAGCTTAGTTGGAGGAGGGATCAACTCTGGAAACACCATATATTTT. It yields the protein CASSLVGGGINSGNTIYF.